This T cell receptor (beta chain) was captured in a study of CD8+ T cells in alopecia areata. Extraction of RNA preceded its reverse transcription into cDNA, which served as the sequencing template. The method was immunoSEQ multiplex PCR; TCRdb's version includes in-frame clones alone and lacks a portion of them. The sample consists of 130,000 to 150,000 clones, 47% of them appearing once. The V gene's germline CDR1 is MDHEN and CDR2 SYDVKM. The CDR3 runs 14 residues. J was trimmed by 1 base and V by 3 bases; bases with no gene match: 3. This chain joins TRBV28 and TRBJ2-7, with 7 nucleotides matching TRBD2. Sequencing was performed on CD4+ T cells sorted from blood. The sequence came from a human donor with alopecia areata. CDR3 residues: CASSFGGSSYEQYF. The CDR3, as DNA: TGTGCCAGCAGTTTCGGGGGGAGTTCCTACGAGCAGTACTTC.